This T cell receptor (beta chain) was recovered during a study of blood T cell repertoires in COVID-19. As for the study in general: COVID-19 samples collected from the United States, Italy and Spain covered acute and convalescent phases. T cells, B-cell-depleted T cells, or PBMCs provided the cDNA or gDNA that served as material.

Authors' processing steps: The assay estimated nucleated cells by amplifying reference gene primers. Only in-frame clones appear in the TCRdb table, and some are missing; sequencing was by immunoSEQ multiplex PCR. Clone size and V and J calls were adopted from that table, with D and trimming inferred from the DNA. The table includes roughly 220,000 clones, roughly 89% detected once. This CDR3 comprises 13 residues. Germline loops: CDR1 SGHAT, CDR2 FQNNGV. V lost 5 bases to trimming and J lost 7 bases, with 14 bases between them. The V gene is TRBV11-2, the J gene TRBJ1-2; D is ambiguous. The receptor was derived from a man aged 25-45 years who had recovered from COVID-19. The sample taken for sequencing was peripheral blood. CDR3 region: CASSTASVGGYTF. CDR3 nucleotides: TGTGCCAGCAGCACAGCTTCGGTGGGTGGCTACACCTTC.